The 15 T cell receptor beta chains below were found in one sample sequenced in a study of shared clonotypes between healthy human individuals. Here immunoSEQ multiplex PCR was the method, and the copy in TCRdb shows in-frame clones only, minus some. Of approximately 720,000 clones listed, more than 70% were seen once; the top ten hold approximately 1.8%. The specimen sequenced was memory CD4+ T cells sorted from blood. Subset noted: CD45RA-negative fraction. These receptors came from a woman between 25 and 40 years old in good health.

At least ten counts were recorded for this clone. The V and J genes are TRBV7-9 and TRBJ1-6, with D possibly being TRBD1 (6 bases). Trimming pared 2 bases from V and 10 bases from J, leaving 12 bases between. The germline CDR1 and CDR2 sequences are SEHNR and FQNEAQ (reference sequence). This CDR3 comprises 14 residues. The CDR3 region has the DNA TGTGCCAGCAGCTTAATCCCAAGGGGGTCACCCCTCCACTTT. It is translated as CASSLIPRGSPLHF. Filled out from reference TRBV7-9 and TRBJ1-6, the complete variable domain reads DTGVSQNPRHKITKRGQNVTFRCDPISEHNRLYWYRQTLGQGPEFLTYFQNEAQLEKSRLLSDRFSAERPKGSFSTLEIQRTEQGDSAMYLCASSLIPRGSPLHFGNGTRLTVT.

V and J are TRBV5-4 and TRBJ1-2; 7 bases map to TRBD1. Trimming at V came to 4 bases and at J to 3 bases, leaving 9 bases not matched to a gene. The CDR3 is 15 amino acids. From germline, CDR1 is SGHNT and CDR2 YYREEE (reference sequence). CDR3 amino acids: CASSQDRVIDYGYTF. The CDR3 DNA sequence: TGTGCCAGCAGCCAAGACAGGGTGATCGACTATGGCTACACCTTC.

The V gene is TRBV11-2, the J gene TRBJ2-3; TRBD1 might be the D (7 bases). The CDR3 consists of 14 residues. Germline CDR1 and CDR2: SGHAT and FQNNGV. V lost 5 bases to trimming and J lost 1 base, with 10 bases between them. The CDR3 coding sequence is TGTGCCAGCAGCGGGGGGACAGGCACAGATACGCAGTATTTT. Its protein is CASSGGTGTDTQYF.

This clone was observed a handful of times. The CDR3 bases are TGTGCCAGCAGTAGTCAGATACAAGAGACCCAGTACTTC. This sequence encodes CASSSQIQETQYF. The chain recombines TRBV2 with TRBJ2-5; no reliable D call. CDR3 length: 13 residues. Between the trimmed V and J ends, which lost 5 bases and 2 bases, there was a span of 9 bases. Germline V gene sequence: CDR1 SNHLY, CDR2 FYNNEI.

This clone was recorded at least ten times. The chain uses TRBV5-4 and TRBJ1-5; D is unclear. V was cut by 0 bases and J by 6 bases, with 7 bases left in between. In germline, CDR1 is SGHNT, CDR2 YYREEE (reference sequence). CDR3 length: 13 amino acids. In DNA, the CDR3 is TGTGCCAGCAGCTTGGATCCCAGTCAGCCCCAGCATTTT. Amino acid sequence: CASSLDPSQPQHF. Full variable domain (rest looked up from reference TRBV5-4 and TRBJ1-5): ETGVTQSPTHLIKTRGQQVTLRCSSQSGHNTVSWYQQALGQGPQFIFQYYREEENGRGNFPPRFSGLQFPNYSSELNVNALELDDSALYLCASSLDPSQPQHFGDGTRLSIL.

CDR3 in amino acids: CASSRVLTGGETQYF. The CDR3 DNA is TGCGCCAGCAGCCGCGTCCTGACGGGAGGTGAGACCCAGTACTTC. The rearrangement links TRBV5-1 to TRBJ2-5; 7 positions agree with TRBD2. The CDR3 runs 15 residues. Germline CDR1 SGHRS, CDR2 YFSETQ. The J segment lost 5 bases and the V segment lost 4 bases, leaving 11 bases of the junction unmatched.

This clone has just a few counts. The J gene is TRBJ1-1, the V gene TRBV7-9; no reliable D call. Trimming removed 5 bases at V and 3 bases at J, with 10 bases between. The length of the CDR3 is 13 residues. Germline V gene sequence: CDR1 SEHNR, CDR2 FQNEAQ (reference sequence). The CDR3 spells CASSNEGDTEAFF. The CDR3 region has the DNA TGTGCCAGCAGCAACGAGGGAGACACTGAAGCTTTCTTT.

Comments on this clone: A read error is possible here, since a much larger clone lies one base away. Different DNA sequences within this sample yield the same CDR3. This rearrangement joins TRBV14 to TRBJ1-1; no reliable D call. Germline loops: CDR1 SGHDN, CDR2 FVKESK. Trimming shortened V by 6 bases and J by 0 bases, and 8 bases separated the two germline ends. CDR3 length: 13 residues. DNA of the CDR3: TGTGCCAGCAGTGTTCTTATGAACACTGAAGCTTTCTTT. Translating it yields CASSVLMNTEAFF.

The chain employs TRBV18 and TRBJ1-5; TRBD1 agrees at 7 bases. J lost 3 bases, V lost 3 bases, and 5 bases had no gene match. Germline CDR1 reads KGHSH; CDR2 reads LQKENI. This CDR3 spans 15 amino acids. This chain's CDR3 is CASSPFKGANQPQHF. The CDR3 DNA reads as TGTGCCAGCTCACCGTTTAAGGGGGCCAATCAGCCCCAGCATTTT.

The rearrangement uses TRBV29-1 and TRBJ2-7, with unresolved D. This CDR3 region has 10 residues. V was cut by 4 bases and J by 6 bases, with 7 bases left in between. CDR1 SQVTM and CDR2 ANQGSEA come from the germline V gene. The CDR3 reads CSVADAEQYF. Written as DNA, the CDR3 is TGCAGCGTTGCGGACGCCGAGCAGTACTTC.

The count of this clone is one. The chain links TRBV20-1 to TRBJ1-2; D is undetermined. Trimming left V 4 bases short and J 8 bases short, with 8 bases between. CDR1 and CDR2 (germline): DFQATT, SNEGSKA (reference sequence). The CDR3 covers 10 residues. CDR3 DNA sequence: TGCAGTGCTACCGGAGGCGGCTACACCTTC. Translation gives CSATGGGYTF.

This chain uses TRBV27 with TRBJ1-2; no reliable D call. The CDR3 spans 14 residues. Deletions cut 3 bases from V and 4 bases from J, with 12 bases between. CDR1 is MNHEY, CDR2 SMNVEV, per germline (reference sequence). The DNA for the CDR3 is TGTGCCAGCAGTTTTATAGGCCGAGCCTATGGCTACACCTTC. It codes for CASSFIGRAYGYTF.

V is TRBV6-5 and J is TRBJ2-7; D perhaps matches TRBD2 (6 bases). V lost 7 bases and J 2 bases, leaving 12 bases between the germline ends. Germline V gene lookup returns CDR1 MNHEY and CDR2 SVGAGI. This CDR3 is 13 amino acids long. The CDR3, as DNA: TGTGCCAGCACCAAGGGACTTGCCTACGAGCAGTACTTC. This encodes CASTKGLAYEQYF.

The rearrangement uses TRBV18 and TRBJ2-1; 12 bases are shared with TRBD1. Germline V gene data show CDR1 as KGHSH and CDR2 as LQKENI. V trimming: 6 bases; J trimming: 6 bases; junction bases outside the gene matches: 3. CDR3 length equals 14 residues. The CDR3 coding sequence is TGTGCCAGCTCGGGACAGGGGGCGAGCAATGAGCAGTTCTTC. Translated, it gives CASSGQGASNEQFF.

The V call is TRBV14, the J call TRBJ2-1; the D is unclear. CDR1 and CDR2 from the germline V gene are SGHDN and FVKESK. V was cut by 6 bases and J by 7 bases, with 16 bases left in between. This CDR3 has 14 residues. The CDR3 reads CASSSLVVLNEQFF. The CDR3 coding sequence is TGTGCCAGCAGTTCATTAGTCGTATTAAATGAGCAGTTCTTC.